Listed below are T cell receptor beta chains from one sample, sequenced in a study of blood T cell repertoires in COVID-19. The data were produced by immunoSEQ multiplex PCR, yet TCRdb's version contains in-frame clones alone and is incomplete. The sample yields hundreds of thousands of clones, about 92% seen once. The source material was PBMCs or T cells enriched from blood (not recorded which). These receptors came from a man aged 60 to 75 who had recovered from COVID-19. CDR3s include the opening cysteine and the closing phenylalanine or tryptophan. Fields, in order: V gene, D gene, clone size, J gene, CDR3 DNA, CDR3 protein. D genes are given only for firm matches. Clone sizes are given selectively: once, few, many, or a class where the clone is expanded.

v_call: TRBV18
d_call: NA
clone_size: once
j_call: TRBJ1-1
cdr3_nt: TGTGCCAGCTCACCCCGTCTGGAGACTGAAGCTTTCTTT
cdr3_aa: CASSPRLETEAFF

v_call: TRBV19
d_call: TRBD2
clone_size: NA
j_call: TRBJ2-4
cdr3_nt: TGTGCCAGTAGTAAGGCTAGCGGGGGGCAGCTAGCCAAAAACATTCAGTACTTC
cdr3_aa: CASSKASGGQLAKNIQYF

v_call: TRBV7-9
d_call: NA
clone_size: NA
j_call: TRBJ1-3
cdr3_nt: TGTGCCAGCAGTAGGAACGGACAGTTAGGGCGAGGCGGAAACACCATATATTTT
cdr3_aa: CASSRNGQLGRGGNTIYF

v_call: TRBV15
d_call: TRBD1
clone_size: once
j_call: TRBJ1-5
cdr3_nt: TGTGCCACCAGCAGAGATCAATGGGACAGGGGTGGCCAGCCCCAGCATTTT
cdr3_aa: CATSRDQWDRGGQPQHF

v_call: TRBV7-7
d_call: NA
clone_size: NA
j_call: TRBJ2-5
cdr3_nt: TGTGCTAGCAGCTTAGCTATCGGGGTCTTGAGGGAGACCCAGTACTTC
cdr3_aa: CASSLAIGVLRETQYF

v_call: TRBV4-1
d_call: TRBD1
clone_size: few
j_call: TRBJ1-6
cdr3_nt: TGCGCCAGCAGCCAAGTCGGCAGGGGGCTCTATAATTCACCCCTCCACTTT
cdr3_aa: CASSQVGRGLYNSPLHF

v_call: TRBV6-1
d_call: TRBD1
clone_size: NA
j_call: TRBJ2-7
cdr3_nt: TGTGCCAGCAGTGCCGGGGACAGAGCCTCCGGCTTCTACGAGCAGTACTTC
cdr3_aa: CASSAGDRASGFYEQYF

v_call: TRBV19
d_call: NA
clone_size: NA
j_call: TRBJ2-7
cdr3_nt: TGTGCCAGTAGTATAGGTTTGACAGGTTACGAGCAGTACTTC
cdr3_aa: CASSIGLTGYEQYF

v_call: TRBV5-1
d_call: TRBD2
clone_size: once
j_call: TRBJ2-2
cdr3_nt: TGCGCCAGCAGCCTCCGGACTAGCGGGAGAACTAACGCCGGGGAGCTGTTTTTT
cdr3_aa: CASSLRTSGRTNAGELFF

v_call: TRBV10-1
d_call: TRBD2
clone_size: NA
j_call: TRBJ2-1
cdr3_nt: TGCGCCAGCAGTGAGTCTGCGGGAGGCACCAATGAGCAGTTCTTC
cdr3_aa: CASSESAGGTNEQFF

v_call: TRBV5-1
d_call: NA
clone_size: NA
j_call: TRBJ2-3
cdr3_nt: TGCGCCAGCAGCCCGGCCGGGTTCGCAAAAGATACGCAGTATTTT
cdr3_aa: CASSPAGFAKDTQYF

v_call: TRBV7-2
d_call: TRBD1
clone_size: NA
j_call: TRBJ2-2
cdr3_nt: TGTGCCAGCAGCTTTCAGGGGGCCGTCACCGGGGAGCTGTTTTTT
cdr3_aa: CASSFQGAVTGELFF

v_call: TRBV28
d_call: NA
clone_size: once
j_call: TRBJ1-1
cdr3_nt: TGTGCCAGCAGTTTAGGACAGTCGAACACTGAAGCTTTCTTT
cdr3_aa: CASSLGQSNTEAFF

v_call: TRBV6-2/TRBV6-3
d_call: TRBD1
clone_size: once
j_call: TRBJ1-5
cdr3_nt: TGTGCCAGCAGTACCTTGACAGGGTGGAGTGGACAGCCCCAGCATTTT
cdr3_aa: CASSTLTGWSGQPQHF

v_call: TRBV14
d_call: TRBD2
clone_size: NA
j_call: TRBJ2-7
cdr3_nt: TGTGCCAGCAGTCGGGACTACCTCTACGAGCAGTACTTC
cdr3_aa: CASSRDYLYEQYF

v_call: TRBV5-8
d_call: NA
clone_size: NA
j_call: TRBJ1-5
cdr3_nt: TGTGCCAGCAGCCGAATTCTCACGGACAGCCGGAGTCAGCCCCAGCATTTT
cdr3_aa: CASSRILTDSRSQPQHF

v_call: TRBV5-5
d_call: NA
clone_size: NA
j_call: TRBJ2-1
cdr3_nt: TGTGCCAGCATCGTCTCGGTTAGCTACAATGAGCAGTTCTTC
cdr3_aa: CASIVSVSYNEQFF

v_call: TRBV7-3
d_call: NA
clone_size: NA
j_call: TRBJ1-1
cdr3_nt: TGTGCCAGCAGCTTATCGGGCAGGGACACTGAAGCTTTCTTT
cdr3_aa: CASSLSGRDTEAFF

v_call: TRBV19
d_call: NA
clone_size: NA
j_call: TRBJ2-3
cdr3_nt: TGTGCCAGTAGTATCACTCCCCTTACCACAGATACGCAGTATTTT
cdr3_aa: CASSITPLTTDTQYF

v_call: TRBV7-9
d_call: TRBD2
clone_size: NA
j_call: TRBJ2-2
cdr3_nt: TGTGCCAGCAGAGGGACTAGCGGTTCTTGGAACACCGGGGAGCTGTTTTTT
cdr3_aa: CASRGTSGSWNTGELFF

v_call: TRBV7-9
d_call: TRBD1
clone_size: NA
j_call: TRBJ2-7
cdr3_nt: TGTGCCAGCAGCTTAGCCGCACAGGGGCAAGAGCAGTACTTC
cdr3_aa: CASSLAAQGQEQYF

v_call: TRBV15
d_call: TRBD2
clone_size: NA
j_call: TRBJ2-1
cdr3_nt: TGTGCCACCAGCAGAGATACTAGCGGGAGGGGTGAGCAGTTCTTC
cdr3_aa: CATSRDTSGRGEQFF

v_call: TRBV12-3/TRBV12-4
d_call: TRBD1
clone_size: NA
j_call: TRBJ1-2
cdr3_nt: TGTGCCAGCAGTTTGTACAGGGGGCGGGGCTACACCTTC
cdr3_aa: CASSLYRGRGYTF

v_call: TRBV11-2
d_call: TRBD1
clone_size: NA
j_call: TRBJ1-4
cdr3_nt: TGTGCCAGCAGCCGAGGGACAGGGGGCGAAAAACTGTTTTTT
cdr3_aa: CASSRGTGGEKLFF

v_call: TRBV3-1/TRBV3-2
d_call: NA
clone_size: NA
j_call: TRBJ1-2
cdr3_nt: TGTGCCAGCAGCCAAGAGGGCGATGGCTACACCTTC
cdr3_aa: CASSQEGDGYTF

v_call: TRBV5-1
d_call: TRBD1
clone_size: NA
j_call: TRBJ2-1
cdr3_nt: TGCGCCAGCAGACCGGGACAGTCTTACAATGAGCAGTTCTTC
cdr3_aa: CASRPGQSYNEQFF

v_call: TRBV7-8
d_call: NA
clone_size: NA
j_call: TRBJ1-1
cdr3_nt: TGTGCCAGCAGCTTGGGGACAACGAACACTGAAGCTTTCTTT
cdr3_aa: CASSLGTTNTEAFF

v_call: TRBV5-6
d_call: NA
clone_size: once
j_call: TRBJ1-2
cdr3_nt: TGTGCCAGCACTCCGTCGGCGGGGGAGTTAGGCTACACCTTC
cdr3_aa: CASTPSAGELGYTF

v_call: TRBV6-5
d_call: TRBD1
clone_size: NA
j_call: TRBJ1-2
cdr3_nt: TGTGCCAGCAGCCCCGGACAGGGTCGTTACACCTTC
cdr3_aa: CASSPGQGRYTF

v_call: TRBV6-4
d_call: TRBD2
clone_size: NA
j_call: TRBJ2-3
cdr3_nt: TGTGCCAGCAGTGACCGGGGACTAGCGGGGGATACGCAGTATTTT
cdr3_aa: CASSDRGLAGDTQYF

v_call: TRBV6-1
d_call: NA
clone_size: NA
j_call: TRBJ1-5
cdr3_nt: TGTGCCAGCAGTGAACGGGGTGATCAGCCCCAGCATTTT
cdr3_aa: CASSERGDQPQHF

v_call: TRBV13
d_call: TRBD2
clone_size: NA
j_call: TRBJ2-1
cdr3_nt: TGTGCCAGCAGCGTGGGACTAGCGGGAGTGATCGAGCAGTTCTTC
cdr3_aa: CASSVGLAGVIEQFF

v_call: TRBV24-1
d_call: NA
clone_size: once
j_call: TRBJ1-3
cdr3_nt: TGTGCCACCAGTGACCCCGACAAACCAGACGCCATATATTTT
cdr3_aa: CATSDPDKPDAIYF

v_call: TRBV19
d_call: NA
clone_size: NA
j_call: TRBJ1-5
cdr3_nt: TGTGCCAGTAGTATAATCGGTAATAGCAATCAGCCCCAGCATTTT
cdr3_aa: CASSIIGNSNQPQHF

v_call: TRBV28
d_call: TRBD2
clone_size: once
j_call: TRBJ2-5
cdr3_nt: TGTGCCAGCAGCCCTGGGACTAGCGGGGTGCTAGAGACCCAGTACTTC
cdr3_aa: CASSPGTSGVLETQYF

v_call: TRBV5-1
d_call: NA
clone_size: NA
j_call: TRBJ1-6
cdr3_nt: TGCGCCAGCGGGGAAGGCGGAGGGAATTCACCCCTCCACTTT
cdr3_aa: CASGEGGGNSPLHF

v_call: TRBV5-1
d_call: NA
clone_size: once
j_call: TRBJ2-5
cdr3_nt: TGCGCCAGCAGCTCGTCGTCGCGGGACAGCTCTTACTTC
cdr3_aa: CASSSSSRDSSYF

v_call: TRBV4-1
d_call: TRBD1
clone_size: NA
j_call: TRBJ2-1
cdr3_nt: TGCGCCAGCAGCACCTCGACAGGGGGCAATGAGCAGTTCTTC
cdr3_aa: CASSTSTGGNEQFF

v_call: TRBV24-1
d_call: TRBD2
clone_size: NA
j_call: TRBJ2-1
cdr3_nt: TGTGCCACCAGTGCCAGCGGGGGGGCTATCTATGAGCAGTTCTTC
cdr3_aa: CATSASGGAIYEQFF

v_call: TRBV29-1
d_call: NA
clone_size: NA
j_call: TRBJ2-1
cdr3_nt: TGCAGCGTGAGGGACTTGGGTGAGCAGTTCTTC
cdr3_aa: CSVRDLGEQFF

v_call: TRBV27
d_call: TRBD1
clone_size: NA
j_call: TRBJ1-1
cdr3_nt: TGTGCCAGCAGTTCAGGGGGCTCTGATGGCACTGAAGCTTTCTTT
cdr3_aa: CASSSGGSDGTEAFF

v_call: TRBV7-8
d_call: NA
clone_size: NA
j_call: TRBJ2-6
cdr3_nt: TGTGCCAGCACCTCTACCCCAGGGGTCGGGGCCAACGTCCTGACTTTC
cdr3_aa: CASTSTPGVGANVLTF

v_call: TRBV7-2
d_call: NA
clone_size: NA
j_call: TRBJ2-2
cdr3_nt: TGTGCCAGCAGCCCGCAGGGGGGTGCGGGGGGAAACACCGGGGAGCTGTTTTTT
cdr3_aa: CASSPQGGAGGNTGELFF